A single count supports the clone carrying this TCR beta chain. This CDR3 has 13 residues. The germline CDR1 and CDR2 sequences are SGDLS and YYNGEE. V was pared by 3 bases and J by 2 bases, with 8 bases between. This record comes from a study of control samples from healthy donors and cancer patients. TCRdb's table, derived via immunoSEQ multiplex PCR, lists solely in-frame clones and lacks some. The table shows 80,000 or so clones, with around nine tenths occurring only once. This clonotype originated in a man between 45 and 60 years old in good health. The sequenced sample was blood. This chain uses TRBV9 with TRBJ1-1; D unclear. CDR3 region: CASSAQFNTEAFF. DNA for the CDR3: TGTGCCAGCAGCGCCCAGTTTAACACTGAAGCTTTCTTT.